This T cell receptor beta chain was documented in a study of T cells after somatic rescue of genetic block. Germline V gene lookup returns CDR1 GTSNPN and CDR2 SVGIG (reference sequence). V lost 4 bases, J lost 5 bases, and 11 bases lay in between. The CDR3 totals 12 residues. This clone turned up a few times. Produced via immunoSEQ multiplex PCR; TCRdb's table is partial and in-frame only. The table has tens of thousands of clones, approximately 91% seen once. This sequence originates from a man aged 30 to 39. Specimen: peripheral blood mononuclear cells (PBMCs). V is TRBV30 and J is TRBJ1-1; D not certain. CDR3 sequence reads: CAWNRGGTEAFF. Written as DNA, the CDR3 is TGTGCCTGGAACAGAGGAGGGACTGAAGCTTTCTTT.